A selection of T cell receptor beta chains follows, all from one sample in a study of T cell responses to AZD1222 COVID-19 vaccine. This table comes from immunoSEQ multiplex PCR, and its TCRdb copy is limited to in-frame clones, with some not included. The repertoire holds 99,000 or so clones, nearly 95% seen once, with about 5% in the top ten. Specimen: peripheral blood, collected on day 0 of AZD1222 vaccination. These receptors came from an adult in good health. Each CDR3 is given with its conserved first and last residue. The D gene is left open where the match is weak. Where a row states a size, it is once, few, many or the class of an expanded clone; other rows omit it.

TRBD2	15	TRBV6-5	TRBJ2-1	.	CASSYAGGGTDEQFF	TGTGCCAGCAGTTACGCGGGAGGCGGTACCGATGAGCAGTTCTTC
.	14	TRBV6-5	TRBJ1-1	.	CASQPHTDNTEAFF	TGTGCCTCCCAACCTCACACAGATAACACTGAAGCTTTCTTT
.	12	TRBV5-1	TRBJ2-1	.	CASSLVQREQFF	TGCGCCAGCAGCTTGGTCCAGCGGGAGCAGTTCTTC
.	14	TRBV19	TRBJ2-1	.	CASSTLDGSNEQFF	TGTGCCAGTAGTACCCTCGACGGGTCCAATGAGCAGTTCTTC
.	15	TRBV7-8	TRBJ1-4	.	CASSFRVSTNEKLFF	TGTGCCAGCAGCTTTCGGGTTTCAACTAATGAAAAACTGTTTTTT
.	18	TRBV27	TRBJ1-5	.	CASSLSGEKEYSNQPQHF	TGTGCCAGCAGTTTATCGGGCGAAAAGGAATATAGCAATCAGCCCCAGCATTTT
.	14	TRBV6-5	TRBJ2-3	.	CASRPSDSTDTQYF	TGTGCCAGCAGGCCTAGCGACAGCACAGATACGCAGTATTTT
.	16	TRBV6-5	TRBJ1-4	once	CASSSGEESTNEKLFF	TGTGCCAGCAGTTCCGGGGAAGAGTCAACTAATGAAAAACTGTTTTTT
.	12	TRBV27	TRBJ2-2	.	CASSLQSGELFF	TGTGCCAGCAGTCTCCAGTCCGGGGAGCTGTTTTTT
TRBD1	16	TRBV14	TRBJ2-1	.	CASSQYRDSVNNEQFF	TGTGCCAGCAGCCAATACCGGGACAGCGTTAACAATGAGCAGTTCTTC
TRBD1	15	TRBV18	TRBJ2-3	.	CASSGRGHVTDTQYF	TGTGCCAGCTCAGGCAGGGGGCATGTAACAGATACGCAGTATTTT
TRBD2	15	TRBV9	TRBJ2-1	.	CASSTRTSAENEQFF	TGTGCCAGCAGCACCAGGACTAGCGCCGAGAATGAGCAGTTCTTC
.	13	TRBV19	TRBJ2-7	.	CASSRQGLYEQYF	TGTGCCAGTAGCCGACAGGGACTTTACGAGCAGTACTTC
.	14	TRBV6-1	TRBJ1-5	.	CASSGAARNQPQHF	TGTGCCAGCAGTGGAGCCGCAAGAAATCAGCCCCAGCATTTT
.	16	TRBV27	TRBJ1-5	.	CASSLSMDSSGQPQHF	TGTGCCAGCAGTTTATCGATGGACAGCTCGGGGCAGCCCCAGCATTTT
TRBD2	17	TRBV4-2	TRBJ2-3	.	CASSKSALAGGTDTQYF	TGTGCCAGCAGCAAGAGCGCGCTAGCGGGAGGAACAGATACGCAGTATTTT
.	14	TRBV5-1	TRBJ1-5	.	CASSLDGGNQPQHF	TGCGCCAGCAGCTTGGACGGGGGCAATCAGCCCCAGCATTTT
.	14	TRBV2	TRBJ2-5	.	CASSVGAQGETQYF	TGTGCCAGCAGTGTCGGGGCCCAGGGAGAGACCCAGTACTTC
.	12	TRBV11-2	TRBJ2-7	.	CASSLSLYEQYF	TGTGCCAGCAGCTTGTCACTCTACGAGCAGTACTTC
TRBD2	16	TRBV5-4	TRBJ2-1	.	CASREGLAGGVNEQFF	TGTGCCAGCAGGGAGGGACTAGCGGGAGGAGTGAATGAGCAGTTCTTC